This TCR beta chain was sequenced for a study of T cell responses to AZD1222 COVID-19 vaccine. Study-level information: Second-dose intervals near 4 or 12 weeks were combined.

Comment on this clone: Its specificity is unknown.

Repertoires were generated with immunoSEQ multiplex PCR, while TCRdb's copy carries only in-frame clones and drops some. This table has roughly 120,000 clones, around 93% appearing once. Overall study results and limits: Unmutated regions of variants are reportedly targeted by nearly half of spike-specific TCRs. Spike-specific TCR breadth and depth rose after two AZD1222 doses.

The ends lost 6 bases at V and 4 bases at J; junction bases unmatched: 6. CDR3 length: 14 amino acids. From germline, CDR1 is LNHDA and CDR2 SQIVND (reference sequence). Sequencing was performed on peripheral blood, taken on day 0 of AZD1222 vaccination. V gene TRBV19 combines with J gene TRBJ1-5; TRBD1 matches at 7 bases. This TCR was recovered from an adult in good health. Here the CDR3 reads CASRTGARNQPQHF. In DNA, the CDR3 is TGTGCCAGTAGAACAGGGGCCAGAAATCAGCCCCAGCATTTT.